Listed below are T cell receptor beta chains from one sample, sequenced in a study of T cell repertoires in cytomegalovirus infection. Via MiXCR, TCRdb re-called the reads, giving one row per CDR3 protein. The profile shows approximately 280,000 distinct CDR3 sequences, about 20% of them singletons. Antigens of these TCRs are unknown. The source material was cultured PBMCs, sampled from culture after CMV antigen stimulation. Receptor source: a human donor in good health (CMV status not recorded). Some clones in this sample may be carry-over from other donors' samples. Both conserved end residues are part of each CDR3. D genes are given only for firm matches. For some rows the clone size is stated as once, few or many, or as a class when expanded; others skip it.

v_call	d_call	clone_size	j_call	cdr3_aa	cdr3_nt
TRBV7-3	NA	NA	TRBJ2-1	CASSKGGEGYNEQFF	TGTGCCAGCAGCAAAGGGGGGGAGGGATACAATGAGCAGTTCTTC
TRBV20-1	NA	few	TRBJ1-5	CSAVGQGGQPQHF	TGCAGTGCGGTCGGTCAGGGAGGTCAGCCCCAGCATTTT
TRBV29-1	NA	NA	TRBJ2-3	CSATVGDTQYF	TGCAGCGCTACCGTCGGGGATACGCAGTATTTT
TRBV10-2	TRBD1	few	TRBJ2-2	CASRDRDTGELFF	TGCGCCAGCCGGGACAGGGACACCGGGGAGCTGTTTTTT
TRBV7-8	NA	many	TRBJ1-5	CASSPRRGERNQPQHF	TGTGCCAGCAGCCCGCGAAGAGGGGAGCGCAATCAGCCCCAGCATTTT
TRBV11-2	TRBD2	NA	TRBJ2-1	CASSLTSGRVSSYNEQFF	TGTGCCAGCAGCTTGACTAGCGGGAGGGTGAGCTCCTACAATGAGCAGTTCTTC
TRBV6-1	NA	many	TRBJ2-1	CASSEVGSGYNEQFF	TGTGCCAGCAGTGAAGTAGGGAGCGGGTACAATGAGCAGTTCTTC
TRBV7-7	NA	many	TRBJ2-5	CASSHRLGETQYF	TGTGCCAGCAGCCATAGGCTTGGAGAGACCCAGTACTTC
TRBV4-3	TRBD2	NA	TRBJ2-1	CASSQERLAGGGEQFF	TGCGCCAGCAGCCAAGAAAGACTAGCGGGAGGCGGTGAGCAGTTCTTC
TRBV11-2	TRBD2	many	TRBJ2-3	CASSRSFSPLLSGRSTDTQYF	TGTGCCAGCAGCCGTTCATTCTCGCCCCTGTTAAGCGGGAGGAGCACAGATACGCAGTATTTT
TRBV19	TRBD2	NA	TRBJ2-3	CASSREGLATDTQYF	TGTGCCAGTAGTCGCGAGGGACTAGCTACAGATACGCAGTATTTT
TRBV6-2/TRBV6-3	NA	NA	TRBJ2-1	CASSYVAETTSYNEQFF	TGTGCCAGCAGTTACGTAGCGGAGACTACTTCCTACAATGAGCAGTTCTTC
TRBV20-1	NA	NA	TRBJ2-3	CSARRLGSTDTQYF	TGCAGTGCTAGGCGGCTCGGGAGCACAGATACGCAGTATTTT
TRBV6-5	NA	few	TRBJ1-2	CASSYRGTSPFANYGYTF	TGTGCCAGCAGTTACCGAGGGACGTCTCCGTTTGCTAACTATGGCTACACCTTC
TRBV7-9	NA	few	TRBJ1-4	CASTWGLNEKLFF	TGTGCCAGCACCTGGGGGCTGAATGAAAAACTGTTTTTT
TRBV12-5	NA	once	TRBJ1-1	CASGFPDSEAFF	TGTGCTAGTGGTTTCCCGGACAGTGAAGCTTTCTTT
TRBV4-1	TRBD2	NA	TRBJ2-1	CASSQGAGGANEQFF	TGCGCCAGCAGCCAAGGAGCGGGAGGAGCCAATGAGCAGTTCTTC
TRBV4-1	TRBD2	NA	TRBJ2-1	CASSLRTSGIGNEQFF	TGCGCCAGCAGCCTTAGGACTAGCGGGATTGGCAATGAGCAGTTCTTC
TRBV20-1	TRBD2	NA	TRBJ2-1	CSAHRLERESGEQFF	TGCAGTGCCCACCGCCTCGAGCGGGAGAGTGGTGAGCAGTTCTTC
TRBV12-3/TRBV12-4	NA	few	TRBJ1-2	CASSPTFNSRGYTF	TGTGCCAGCAGCCCCACCTTCAATTCGCGTGGCTACACCTTC
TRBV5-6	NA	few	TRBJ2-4	CASSLVEAKNIQYF	TGTGCCAGCAGCTTAGTGGAAGCCAAAAACATTCAGTACTTC
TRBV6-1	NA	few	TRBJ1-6	CASTIDRNNSPLHF	TGTGCCAGCACTATCGACAGGAATAATTCACCCCTCCACTTT
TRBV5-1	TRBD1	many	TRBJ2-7	CASSGWGQGGDEQYF	TGCGCCAGCAGCGGATGGGGACAGGGAGGGGACGAGCAGTACTTC
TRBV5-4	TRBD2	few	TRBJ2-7	CASSLGLADSYEQYF	TGTGCCAGCAGCTTGGGACTAGCCGATTCCTACGAGCAGTACTTC
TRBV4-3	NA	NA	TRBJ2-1	CASSQEPAHEQFF	TGCGCCAGCAGCCAAGAGCCAGCCCATGAGCAGTTCTTC
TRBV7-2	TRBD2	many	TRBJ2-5	CASSPGTSGRGGETQYF	TGTGCCAGCAGCCCTGGGACTAGCGGGAGAGGGGGAGAGACCCAGTACTTC
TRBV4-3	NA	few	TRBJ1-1	CASSQYREGTEAFF	TGCGCCAGCAGCCAGTACAGGGAAGGGACTGAAGCTTTCTTT
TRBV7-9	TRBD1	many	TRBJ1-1	CASSLQGVNTEAFF	TGTGCCAGCAGCCTACAGGGGGTGAACACTGAAGCTTTCTTT
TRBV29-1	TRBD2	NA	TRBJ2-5	CSVLTSGGETQYF	TGCAGCGTTCTTACTAGCGGGGGGGAGACCCAGTACTTC
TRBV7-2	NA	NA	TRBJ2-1	CASSLMGWNEQFF	TGTGCCAGCAGCTTAATGGGTTGGAATGAGCAGTTCTTC
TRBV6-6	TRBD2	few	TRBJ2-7	CASSSAGTRTYEQYF	TGTGCCAGCAGTTCAGCCGGGACTAGAACCTACGAGCAGTACTTC
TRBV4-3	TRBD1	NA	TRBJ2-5	CASSQERGTDQETQYF	TGCGCCAGCAGCCAAGAGAGGGGGACAGACCAAGAGACCCAGTACTTC
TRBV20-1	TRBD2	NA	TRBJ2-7	CSARDYFSGSAHEQYF	TGCAGTGCTAGAGATTACTTCAGCGGGAGCGCCCACGAGCAGTACTTC
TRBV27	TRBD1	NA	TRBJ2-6	CASSSTGPGANVLTF	TGTGCCAGCAGCTCGACAGGGCCTGGGGCCAACGTCCTGACTTTC
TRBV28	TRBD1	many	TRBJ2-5	CASSQQDRAQETQYF	TGTGCCAGCAGTCAACAGGACAGGGCCCAAGAGACCCAGTACTTC
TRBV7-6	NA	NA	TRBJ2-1	CASSKEVSQSEQFF	TGTGCCAGCAGCAAAGAGGTCTCACAGAGTGAGCAGTTCTTC
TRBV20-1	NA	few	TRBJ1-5	CSARMNYDQPQHF	TGCAGTGCTAGAATGAATTATGATCAGCCCCAGCATTTT
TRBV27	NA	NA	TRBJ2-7	CASSLSGGPLYEQYF	TGTGCCAGCAGTTTATCGGGGGGGCCCTTGTACGAGCAGTACTTC
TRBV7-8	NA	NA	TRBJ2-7	CASSKDLPSSYEQYF	TGTGCCAGCAGCAAGGACTTACCCTCCTCCTACGAGCAGTACTTC
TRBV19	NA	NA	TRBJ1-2	CASSFSGNYGYTF	TGTGCCAGTAGTTTCTCAGGGAACTATGGCTACACCTTC
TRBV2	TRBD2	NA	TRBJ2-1	CASSPGLAVNEQFF	TGTGCCAGCAGCCCGGGACTAGCGGTAAATGAGCAGTTCTTC
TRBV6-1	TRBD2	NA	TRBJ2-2	CASSYQGLAGGNTGELFF	TGTGCCAGCAGTTACCAGGGACTAGCGGGAGGGAACACCGGGGAGCTGTTTTTT
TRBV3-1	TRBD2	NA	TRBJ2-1	CASSTLAAYNEQFF	TGTGCCAGCAGCACCCTAGCGGCCTACAATGAGCAGTTCTTC
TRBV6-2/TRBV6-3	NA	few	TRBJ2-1	CASSYLLAHRSYNEQFF	TGTGCCAGCAGTTACTTACTAGCTCATCGCTCCTACAATGAGCAGTTCTTC
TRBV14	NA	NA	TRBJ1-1	CASSQAVGGRSAFF	TGTGCCAGCAGCCAGGCGGTTGGGGGTAGATCGGCTTTCTTT
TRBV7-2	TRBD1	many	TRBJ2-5	CASRSDRRSPETQYF	TGTGCCAGCCGCTCGGACAGGAGGTCTCCCGAGACCCAGTACTTC
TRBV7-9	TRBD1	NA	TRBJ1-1	CASSYPGGENTEAFF	TGTGCCAGCAGCTATCCAGGGGGCGAGAACACTGAAGCTTTCTTT
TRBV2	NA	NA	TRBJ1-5	CASNEGGDQPQHF	TGTGCCAGCAACGAGGGGGGGGATCAGCCCCAGCATTTT
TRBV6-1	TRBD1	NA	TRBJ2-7	CASSATGQGEQYF	TGTGCCAGCAGTGCTACGGGACAGGGCGAGCAGTACTTC
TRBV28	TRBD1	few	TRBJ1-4	CASSFLEGQGYEKLFF	TGTGCCAGCAGTTTCCTCGAAGGACAGGGGTATGAAAAACTGTTTTTT
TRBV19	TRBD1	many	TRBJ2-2	CASSPLDRSTGELFF	TGTGCCAGTAGTCCTTTGGACAGGTCCACCGGGGAGCTGTTTTTT
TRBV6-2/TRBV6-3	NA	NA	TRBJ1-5	CASSYPPTPPYSNQPQHF	TGTGCCAGCAGTTACCCACCGACACCGCCTTATAGCAATCAGCCCCAGCATTTT
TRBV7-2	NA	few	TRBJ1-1	CASASGMNTEAFF	TGTGCCAGCGCTTCGGGGATGAACACTGAAGCTTTCTTT
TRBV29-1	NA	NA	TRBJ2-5	CSLQGLGETQYF	TGCAGCCTCCAAGGGCTGGGGGAGACCCAGTACTTC
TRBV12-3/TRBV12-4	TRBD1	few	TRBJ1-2	CASSWMGTGPYGYTF	TGTGCCAGCAGTTGGATGGGGACAGGTCCTTATGGCTACACCTTC
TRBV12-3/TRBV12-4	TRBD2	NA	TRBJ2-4	CASSPGLAGTTKNIQYF	TGTGCCAGCAGCCCTGGACTAGCGGGAACGACCAAAAACATTCAGTACTTC
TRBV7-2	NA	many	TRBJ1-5	CASSLQAGTGQPQHF	TGTGCCAGCAGCCTCCAGGCAGGGACGGGTCAGCCCCAGCATTTT
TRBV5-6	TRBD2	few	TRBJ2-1	CASSLESVAGEDEQFF	TGTGCCAGCAGCTTGGAGTCGGTAGCGGGAGAGGATGAGCAGTTCTTC
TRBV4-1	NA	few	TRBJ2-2	CASSLAGTLATGELFF	TGCGCCAGCAGCCTAGCCGGGACATTGGCTACCGGGGAGCTGTTTTTT
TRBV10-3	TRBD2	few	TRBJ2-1	CAIMGGSQIYNEQFF	TGTGCCATCATGGGAGGGAGTCAGATCTACAATGAGCAGTTCTTC